Presented here are 7 T cell receptor beta chains from one specimen sequenced in a study of T cell changes during pregnancy in multiple sclerosis (dated by TCRdb to between 2018 and 2021). The protocol used for the library was the immunoSEQ multiplex PCR assay. What TCRdb holds here is the immuneACCESS table cut down to in-frame rearrangements. Part of the clones is not present; checked against another copy, under half of the missing clones reflect an unresolved V gene, and the others are unexplained. The sample has 75,000 to 95,000 clones on record, about 92% of them singletons. Approximately 2% of the sample goes to the ten largest clones. The sequenced sample was peripheral blood, obtained after pregnancy. All receptors derive from a female donor with multiple sclerosis, enrolled in a pregnancy study.

This clone has a handful of counts. The V call is TRBV4-3, the J call TRBJ2-7; TRBD1 might be the D (5 bases). Germline values: CDR1 LGHNA, CDR2 YSLEER. This CDR3 is 13 amino acids long. Trimming removed 0 bases from V and 7 bases from J, with 10 bases in between. The CDR3, as DNA: TGCGCCAGCAGCCAAGAGGCAGGGCAAGAGCAGTACTTC. It translates to CASSQEAGQEQYF.

The chain joins TRBV7-9 to TRBJ1-2; D is ambiguous. Per germline, CDR1 SEHNR and CDR2 FQNEAQ (reference sequence). Deletions cut 1 base from V and 7 bases from J, with 7 bases between. The CDR3 runs to 12 residues. The CDR3 region is CASSLGPGGYTF. CDR3 in DNA: TGTGCCAGCAGCTTAGGCCCCGGTGGCTACACCTTC.

The chain links TRBV6-5 to TRBJ2-1; no clear D. This CDR3 spans 13 amino acids. In germline, CDR1 is MNHEY, CDR2 SVGAGI. V shed 2 bases and J shed 10 bases, with 12 bases lying between them. CDR3 loop: CASSYAGEPEQFF. CDR3 coding DNA: TGTGCCAGCAGTTACGCAGGCGAACCAGAGCAGTTCTTC.

The V call is TRBV7-9, the J call TRBJ1-1; a weak D match, TRBD1 (6 bases). Trimming removed 1 base from V and 0 bases from J, with 15 bases in between. The CDR3 totals 17 residues. Germline V CDR1 and CDR2: SEHNR, FQNEAQ (reference sequence). Here the CDR3 reads CASSLGSGTHMNTEAFF. The CDR3 region has the DNA TGTGCCAGCAGCTTAGGATCAGGGACACACATGAACACTGAAGCTTTCTTT.

V usage is TRBV12-5 and J usage is TRBJ2-2; D remains unclear. The CDR3 loop spans 13 amino acids. Trimming cost V 5 bases and J 5 bases, with 9 bases left between them. The germline CDR1 and CDR2 sequences are LGHNT and FRNRAP. The CDR3 spells CASGPPRTGELFF. The CDR3 nucleotides are TGTGCTAGTGGTCCACCACGGACCGGGGAGCTGTTTTTT. Using reference TRBV12-5 and TRBJ2-2 for the parts outside the CDR3, the full variable domain is DARVTQTPRHKVTEMGQEVTMRCQPILGHNTVFWYRQTMMQGLELLAYFRNRAPLDDSGMPKDRFSAEMPDATLATLKIQPSEPRDSAVYFCASGPPRTGELFFGEGSRLTVL.

The rearrangement joins TRBV2 to TRBJ1-2, with D perhaps TRBD1 (5 bases). The ends were cut back, 4 bases at V and 4 bases at J, with 10 bases in the middle. The germline gives CDR1 SNHLY, CDR2 FYNNEI. The CDR3 has 13 residues. CDR3 sequence reads: CASSGQILYGYTF. For the CDR3, the DNA is TGTGCCAGCAGTGGACAGATCCTCTATGGCTACACCTTC.

This clone was seen more than once but under ten times. The CDR3 loop reads CASSSPAGGYTF. Written as DNA, the CDR3 is TGTGCCAGCAGCTCCCCGGCGGGTGGCTACACCTTC. The rearrangement links TRBV7-9 to TRBJ1-2; D unresolved. Germline values: CDR1 SEHNR, CDR2 FQNEAQ (reference sequence). This CDR3 is 12 amino acids long. V lost 4 bases and J 7 bases, leaving 10 bases between the germline ends.